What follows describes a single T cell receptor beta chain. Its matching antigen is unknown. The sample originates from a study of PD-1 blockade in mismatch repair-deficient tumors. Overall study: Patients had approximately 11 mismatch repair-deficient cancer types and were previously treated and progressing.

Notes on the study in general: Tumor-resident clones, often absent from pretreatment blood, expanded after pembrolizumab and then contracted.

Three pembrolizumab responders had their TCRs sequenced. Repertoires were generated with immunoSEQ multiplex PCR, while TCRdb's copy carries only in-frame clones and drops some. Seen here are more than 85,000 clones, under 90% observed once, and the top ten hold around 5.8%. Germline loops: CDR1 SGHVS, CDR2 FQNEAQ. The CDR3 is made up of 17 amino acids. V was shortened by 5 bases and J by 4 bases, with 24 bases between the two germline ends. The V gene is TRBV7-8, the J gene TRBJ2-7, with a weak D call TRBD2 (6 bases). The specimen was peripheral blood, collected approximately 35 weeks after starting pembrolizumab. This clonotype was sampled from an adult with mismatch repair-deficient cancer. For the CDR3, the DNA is TGTGCCAGCAGCCTTTCGCATCCCGGGAGCGGAAGATACGAGCAGTACTTC. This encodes CASSLSHPGSGRYEQYF.